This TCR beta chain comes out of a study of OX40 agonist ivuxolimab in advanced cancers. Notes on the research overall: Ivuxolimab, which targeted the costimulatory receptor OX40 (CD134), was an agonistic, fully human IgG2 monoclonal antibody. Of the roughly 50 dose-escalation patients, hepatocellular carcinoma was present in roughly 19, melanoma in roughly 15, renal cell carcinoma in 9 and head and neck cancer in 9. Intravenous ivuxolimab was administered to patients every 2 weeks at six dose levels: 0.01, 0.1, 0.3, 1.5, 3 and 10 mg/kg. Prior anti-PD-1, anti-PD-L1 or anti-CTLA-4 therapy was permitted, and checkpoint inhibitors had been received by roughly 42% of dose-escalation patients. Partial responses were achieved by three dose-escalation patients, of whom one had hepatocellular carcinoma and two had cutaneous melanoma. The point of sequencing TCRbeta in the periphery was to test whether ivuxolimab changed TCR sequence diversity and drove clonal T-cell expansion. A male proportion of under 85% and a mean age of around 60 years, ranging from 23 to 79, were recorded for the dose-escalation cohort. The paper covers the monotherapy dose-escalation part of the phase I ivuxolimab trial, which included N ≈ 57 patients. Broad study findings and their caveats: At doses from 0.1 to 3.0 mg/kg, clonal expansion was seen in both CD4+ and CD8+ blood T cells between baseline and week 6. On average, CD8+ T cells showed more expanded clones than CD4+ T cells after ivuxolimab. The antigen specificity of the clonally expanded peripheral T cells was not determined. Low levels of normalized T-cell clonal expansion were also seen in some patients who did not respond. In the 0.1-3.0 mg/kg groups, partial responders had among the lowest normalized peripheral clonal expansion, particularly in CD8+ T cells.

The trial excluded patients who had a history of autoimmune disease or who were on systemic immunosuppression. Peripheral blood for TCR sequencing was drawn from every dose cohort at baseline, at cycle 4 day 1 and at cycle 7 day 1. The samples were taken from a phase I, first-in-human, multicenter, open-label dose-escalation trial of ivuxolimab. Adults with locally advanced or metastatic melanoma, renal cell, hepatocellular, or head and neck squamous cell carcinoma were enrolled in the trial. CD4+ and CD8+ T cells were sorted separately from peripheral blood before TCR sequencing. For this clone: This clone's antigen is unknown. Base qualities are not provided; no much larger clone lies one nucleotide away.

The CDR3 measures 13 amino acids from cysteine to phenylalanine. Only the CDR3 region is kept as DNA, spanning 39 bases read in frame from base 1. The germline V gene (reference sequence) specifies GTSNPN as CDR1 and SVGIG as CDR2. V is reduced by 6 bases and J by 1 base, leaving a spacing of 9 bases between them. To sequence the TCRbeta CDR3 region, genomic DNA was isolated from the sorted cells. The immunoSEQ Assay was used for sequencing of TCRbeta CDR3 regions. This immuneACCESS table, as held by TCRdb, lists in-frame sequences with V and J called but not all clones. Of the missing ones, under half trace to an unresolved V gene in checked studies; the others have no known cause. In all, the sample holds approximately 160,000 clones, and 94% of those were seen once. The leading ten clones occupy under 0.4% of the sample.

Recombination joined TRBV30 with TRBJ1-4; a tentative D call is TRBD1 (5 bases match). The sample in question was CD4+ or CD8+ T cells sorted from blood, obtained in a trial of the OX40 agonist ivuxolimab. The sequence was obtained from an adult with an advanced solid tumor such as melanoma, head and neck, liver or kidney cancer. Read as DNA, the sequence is TGTGCCTGCGCGGGGGAAACTAATGAAAAACTGTTTTTT. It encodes CACAGETNEKLFF.